Listed here is a single TCR beta chain. This specimen comes from a study of shared clonotypes between healthy human individuals. Trimming removed 5 bases at V and 4 bases at J, with 14 bases between. This CDR3 contains 14 residues. Germline assignment: CDR1 MNHNS and CDR2 SASEGT. This table comes from immunoSEQ multiplex PCR, and its TCRdb copy is limited to in-frame clones, with some not included. This sample has some 2 million clones, with 85% to 95% found just once. The chain links TRBV6-1 to TRBJ1-1; D is possibly TRBD1 (6 bases). The source is a man in his late teens or twenties in good health. What was sequenced was naive CD4+ T cells sorted from blood. Subset noted: CD45RA+ positively selected. This CDR3 is CASSLQGGPTEAFF. The CDR3 nucleotides are TGTGCCAGCAGTCTACAGGGCGGGCCCACTGAAGCTTTCTTT.